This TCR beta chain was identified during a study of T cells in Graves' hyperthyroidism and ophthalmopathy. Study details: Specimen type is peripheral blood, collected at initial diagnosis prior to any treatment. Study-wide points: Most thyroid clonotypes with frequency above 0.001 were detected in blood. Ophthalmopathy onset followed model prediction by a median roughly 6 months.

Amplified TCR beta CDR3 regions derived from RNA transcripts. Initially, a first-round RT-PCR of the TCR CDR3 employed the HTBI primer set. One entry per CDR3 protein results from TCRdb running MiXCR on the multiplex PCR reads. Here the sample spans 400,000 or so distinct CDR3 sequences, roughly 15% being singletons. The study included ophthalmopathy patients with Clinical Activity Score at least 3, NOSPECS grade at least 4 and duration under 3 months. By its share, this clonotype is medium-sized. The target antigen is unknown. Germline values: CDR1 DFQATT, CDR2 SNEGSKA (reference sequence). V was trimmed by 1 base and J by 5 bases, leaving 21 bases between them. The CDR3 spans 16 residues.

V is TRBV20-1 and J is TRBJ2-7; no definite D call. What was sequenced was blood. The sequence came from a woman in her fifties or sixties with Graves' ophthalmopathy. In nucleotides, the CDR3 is TGCAGTGCTAGAGGGGTCCGGTATGGAACTATTAACGAGCAGTACTTC. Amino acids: CSARGVRYGTINEQYF.